A single sample is the source of the 19 T cell receptor beta chains below, sequenced in a study of T-cell reconstitution after alpha-beta-depleted transplantation in children. Unique molecular identifiers tagged the TCRbeta library. TCRdb independently ran MiXCR on the PCR reads; one entry per CDR3 protein. The sample yields about 300,000 distinct CDR3 sequences, around 10% seen once. The specimen comprised PBMCs, sampled before TCRalphabeta/CD19-depleted stem cell transplant. Receptors were obtained from a boy under two years old with acute myeloid leukemia, due to receive a stem cell transplant.

Note on this clonotype: A clone one base away is much larger, so this may be a read error. V usage is TRBV29-1 and J usage is TRBJ2-1, with no clear D. Trimming cost V 1 base and J 0 bases, with 7 bases left between them. From germline, CDR1 is SQVTM and CDR2 ANQGSEA. The CDR3 is 14 residues long. Here the CDR3 DNA reads TGCAGCGTTGAAGGGGTTAGCTCCTACAATGAGCAGTTCTTC. Amino acid sequence: CSVEGVSSYNEQFF.

There are many counts of this clonotype. The gene calls are TRBV24-1 and TRBJ1-2; 7 nucleotides align to TRBD1. The CDR3 consists of 13 residues. The germline CDR1 and CDR2 sequences are KGHDR and SFDVKD. Trimming at V came to 4 bases and at J to 7 bases, leaving 5 bases not matched to a gene. As DNA, the CDR3 is TGTGCCACCAGTGAACGGACAGGCGGTGGCTACACCTTC. Its protein is CATSERTGGGYTF.

The table lists this clonotype with many counts. The DNA of the CDR3 is TGCAGCTCCGGGGCGTTCCCCTACAATGAGCAGTTCTTC. This sequence encodes CSSGAFPYNEQFF. The chain recombines TRBV29-1 with TRBJ2-1; either TRBD1 or TRBD2 may supply D (5 bases each). There are 13 residues in the CDR3. Germline values: CDR1 SQVTM, CDR2 ANQGSEA. The ends were cut back, 8 bases at V and 2 bases at J, with 13 bases in the middle.

This chain connects TRBV18 to TRBJ2-7, with 9 nucleotides matching TRBD1. The CDR3 runs 12 residues. Trimming cost V 6 bases and J 5 bases; bases outside gene matches: 2. Germline-derived CDR1 and CDR2 are KGHSH and LQKENI. The CDR3 DNA follows: TGTGCCAGCTCGAGACAGGGGGACGAGCAGTACTTC. This encodes CASSRQGDEQYF.

This clonotype showed up just a few times. The V gene is TRBV28, the J gene TRBJ1-2, with TRBD1 as a possible D gene (6 bases). Trimming pared 5 bases from V and 3 bases from J, leaving 10 bases between. The CDR3 contains 13 residues. Germline CDR1 and CDR2: MDHEN and SYDVKM. Written as DNA, the CDR3 is TGTGCCAGCAGTACCCGGACAGACTATGGCTACACCTTC. This gives the protein CASSTRTDYGYTF.

This clonotype was detected a few times. V usage is TRBV24-1 and J usage is TRBJ2-2, with TRBD1 as a possible D gene (5 bases). The CDR3 extends over 12 amino acids. Germline CDR1 KGHDR, CDR2 SFDVKD. V was trimmed by 9 bases and J by 6 bases, leaving 10 bases between them. Written as DNA, the CDR3 is TGTGCCACCGCCAGGGATTCCGGGGAGCTGTTTTTT. Its translation is CATARDSGELFF.

This clonotype was recorded at least ten times. The V call is TRBV5-1, the J call TRBJ2-7, with D perhaps being TRBD1 or TRBD2 (5 bases each). V was shortened by 0 bases and J by 5 bases, with 9 bases between the two germline ends. Per germline, CDR1 SGHRS and CDR2 YFSETQ. The CDR3 contains 13 residues. In DNA form, the CDR3 reads TGCGCCAGCAGCTTGGGAGGGGTCCACGAGCAGTACTTC. Translated: CASSLGGVHEQYF.

This clonotype was recorded many times. The chain recombines TRBV5-1 with TRBJ2-7; D possibly corresponds to TRBD1 (6 bases). The CDR3 has 15 residues. CDR1 is SGHRS, CDR2 YFSETQ, per germline. Trimming left V 1 base short and J 0 bases short, with 11 bases between. The CDR3 region is CASSLLQGDSYEQYF. The CDR3 DNA sequence: TGCGCCAGCAGCTTGCTACAGGGCGACTCCTACGAGCAGTACTTC. Full variable domain (outside the CDR3, taken from reference TRBV5-1 and TRBJ2-7): KAGVTQTPRYLIKTRGQQVTLSCSPISGHRSVSWYQQTPGQGLQFLFEYFSETQRNKGNFPGRFSGRQFSNSRSEMNVSTLELGDSALYLCASSLLQGDSYEQYFGPGTRLTVT.

The sample holds many counts of this clonotype. The chain employs TRBV12-3 or TRBV12-4 and TRBJ2-7; D call uncertain. The CDR3 has 12 residues. Trimming pared 7 bases from V and 4 bases from J, leaving 11 bases between. The DNA for the CDR3 is TGTGCCAGCACCCCTGACAATTACGAGCAGTACTTC. Translated: CASTPDNYEQYF.

This clonotype was detected ten times or more. The J gene is TRBJ2-5, the V gene TRBV4-2; D gene uncertain. V lost 0 bases and J 5 bases, leaving 13 bases between the germline ends. The CDR3 runs to 15 residues. CDR1 is LGHNA, CDR2 YNFKEQ, per germline. The CDR3 reads CASSQEASKRETQYF. CDR3 DNA: TGTGCCAGCAGCCAAGAGGCTAGTAAGCGTGAGACCCAGTACTTC.

The chain is built from TRBV28 and TRBJ2-7; 9 nucleotides match TRBD1. Germline values: CDR1 MDHEN, CDR2 SYDVKM. The V and J ends lost 6 bases and 2 bases, in that order; junction bases with no gene match: 8. This CDR3 contains 15 residues. CDR3 amino acids: CASSAGTGNTYEQYF. CDR3 DNA: TGTGCCAGCAGCGCCGGGACAGGGAACACCTACGAGCAGTACTTC.

This clonotype was detected many times. The chain uses TRBV5-1 and TRBJ2-5; 8 positions match TRBD1. CDR1 and CDR2 (germline): SGHRS, YFSETQ. V lost 5 bases, J lost 1 base, and 10 bases stayed unmatched. CDR3 size: 16 residues. CDR3 sequence: CASRSRTGMGQETQYF. CDR3 DNA: TGCGCCAGCAGATCTAGGACAGGGATGGGCCAAGAGACCCAGTACTTC.

The V call is TRBV5-1, the J call TRBJ2-2; D ambiguous. The V gene lost 3 bases and the J gene lost 0 bases, with 12 bases spanning the gap. CDR1 and CDR2 (germline): SGHRS, YFSETQ. CDR3 length: 16 residues. DNA for the CDR3: TGCGCCAGCAGCTACCACGGGCGGTCGAACACCGGGGAGCTGTTTTTT. Translated, it gives CASSYHGRSNTGELFF.

This chain uses TRBV4-1 with TRBJ1-5; D perhaps matches TRBD1 (5 bases). Trimming left V 6 bases short and J 4 bases short, with 16 bases between. Germline V gene sequence: CDR1 MGHRA, CDR2 YSYEKL. This CDR3 is built from 15 residues. The CDR3 sequence: CASSRDRIRNQPQHF. CDR3 DNA: TGCGCCAGCAGTCGCGACAGAATCAGGAATCAGCCCCAGCATTTT.

As regards this clonotype: Being one base from a much bigger clone, this may be a read error. This rearrangement joins TRBV4-2 to TRBJ2-7; 7 bases align to TRBD2. Per the germline V gene, CDR1 is LGHNA and CDR2 is YNFKEQ. The CDR3 is made up of 15 amino acids. V dropped 5 bases and J dropped 2; count of bases not matched to a gene: 9. This CDR3 reads CASSDTLARTYEQYF. The DNA for the CDR3 is TGTGCCAGCAGCGACACACTAGCGAGAACCTACGAGCAGTACTTC.

This clonotype occurred many times. The CDR3 DNA follows: TGTGCCAGCAGCTATGTAGGTAGCGGAATCAATGAGCAGTTCTTC. Translated: CASSYVGSGINEQFF. V and J are TRBV7-9 and TRBJ2-1, with D perhaps matching TRBD2 (6 bases). V was pared by 4 bases and J by 6 bases, with 16 bases between. This CDR3 has 15 residues. Germline CDR1 and CDR2: SEHNR and FQNEAQ (reference sequence).

This chain joins TRBV20-1 and TRBJ2-2; the D is unclear. Trimming cost V 1 base and J 2 bases, with 8 bases left between them. The CDR3 has 14 residues. The germline gives CDR1 DFQATT, CDR2 SNEGSKA (reference sequence). The CDR3 protein is CSARGGDNTGELFF. CDR3 sequence (DNA): TGCAGTGCTAGAGGCGGCGATAACACCGGGGAGCTGTTTTTT.

This clonotype showed up many times. The gene calls are TRBV5-1 and TRBJ1-1; no clear D. V lost 4 bases, J lost 3 bases, and 16 bases lay in between. The CDR3 is 15 amino acids. Germline lookup yields CDR1 SGHRS and CDR2 YFSETQ. CDR3: CASSLQRPTDTEAFF. CDR3 DNA sequence: TGCGCCAGCAGCCTACAAAGACCTACGGACACTGAAGCTTTCTTT.

This clonotype was seen repeatedly, ten times or more. The gene calls are TRBV11-2 and TRBJ2-1; TRBD2 matches at 9 bases. With V trimmed by 2 bases and J by 3 bases, 11 bases remained unmatched. CDR3 length: 18 residues. Germline V lookup: CDR1 SGHAT, CDR2 FQNNGV. The DNA of the CDR3 is TGTGCCAGCAGCTTACTCATATTTAGCGGGAGCGTCTACAATGAGCAGTTCTTC. Translated: CASSLLIFSGSVYNEQFF.